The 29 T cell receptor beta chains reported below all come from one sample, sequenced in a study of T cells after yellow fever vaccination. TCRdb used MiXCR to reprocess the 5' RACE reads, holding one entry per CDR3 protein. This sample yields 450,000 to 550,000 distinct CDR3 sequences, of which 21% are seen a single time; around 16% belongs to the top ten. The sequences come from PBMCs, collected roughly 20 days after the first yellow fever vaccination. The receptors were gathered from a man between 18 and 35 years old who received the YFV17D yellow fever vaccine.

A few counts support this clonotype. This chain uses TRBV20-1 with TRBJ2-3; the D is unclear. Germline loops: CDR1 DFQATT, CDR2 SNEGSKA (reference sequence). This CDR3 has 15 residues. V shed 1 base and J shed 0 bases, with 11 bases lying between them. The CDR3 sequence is CSARVPATSTDTQYF. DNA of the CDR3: TGCAGTGCTAGAGTCCCAGCAACTAGCACAGATACGCAGTATTTT.

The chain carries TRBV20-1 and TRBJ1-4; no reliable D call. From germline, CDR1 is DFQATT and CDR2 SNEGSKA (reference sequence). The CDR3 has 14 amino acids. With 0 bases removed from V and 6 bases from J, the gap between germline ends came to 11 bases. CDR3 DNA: TGCAGTGCTAGAGAAGCAGGCGCCTATGAAAAACTGTTTTTT. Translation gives CSAREAGAYEKLFF.

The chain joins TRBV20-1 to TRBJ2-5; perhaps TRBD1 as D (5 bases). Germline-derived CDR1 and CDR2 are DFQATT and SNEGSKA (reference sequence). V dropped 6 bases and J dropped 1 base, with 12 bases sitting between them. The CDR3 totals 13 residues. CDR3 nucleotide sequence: TGCAGTGCGAGAACAGGCCCCCAAGAGACCCAGTACTTC. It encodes CSARTGPQETQYF.

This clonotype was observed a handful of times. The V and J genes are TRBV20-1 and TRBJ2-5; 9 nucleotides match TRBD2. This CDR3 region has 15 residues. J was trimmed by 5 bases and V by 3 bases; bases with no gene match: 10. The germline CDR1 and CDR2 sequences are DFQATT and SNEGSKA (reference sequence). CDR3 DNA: TGCAGTGCTAGTTGGCGGGGGGGGCCCCTTGAGACCCAGTACTTC. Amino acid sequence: CSASWRGGPLETQYF.

This CDR3 is CASSIRRRQPQHF. CDR3 DNA sequence: TGTGCCAGCAGTATACGCCGGAGACAGCCCCAGCATTTT. The V call is TRBV12-3 or TRBV12-4, the J call TRBJ1-5; D is ambiguous. Trimming took off 5 bases at V and 7 bases at J, with 12 bases between the two ends. The CDR3 length is 13 residues.

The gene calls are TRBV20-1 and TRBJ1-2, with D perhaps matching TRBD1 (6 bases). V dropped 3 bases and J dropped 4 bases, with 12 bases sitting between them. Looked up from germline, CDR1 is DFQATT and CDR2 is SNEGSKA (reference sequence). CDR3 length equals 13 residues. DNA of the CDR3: TGCAGTGCTAGTACACAGGGTGGCTATGGCTACACCTTC. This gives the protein CSASTQGGYGYTF.

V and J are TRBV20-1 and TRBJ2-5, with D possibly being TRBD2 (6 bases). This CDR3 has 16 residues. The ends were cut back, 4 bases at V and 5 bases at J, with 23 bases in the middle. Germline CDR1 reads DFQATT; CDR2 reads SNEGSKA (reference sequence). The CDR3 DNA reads TGCAGTGCTAACCCCACAGAGCGGGCAGGGAGGGAGACCCAGTACTTC. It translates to CSANPTERAGRETQYF.

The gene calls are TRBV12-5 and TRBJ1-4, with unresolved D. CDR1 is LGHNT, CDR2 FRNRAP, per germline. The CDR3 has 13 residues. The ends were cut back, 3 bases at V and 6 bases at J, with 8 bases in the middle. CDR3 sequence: CASGFGSDEKLFF. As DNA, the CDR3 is TGTGCTAGTGGTTTCGGATCGGATGAAAAACTGTTTTTT.

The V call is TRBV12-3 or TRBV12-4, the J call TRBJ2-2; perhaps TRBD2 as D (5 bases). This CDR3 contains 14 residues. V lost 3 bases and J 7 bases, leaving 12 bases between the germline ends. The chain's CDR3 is CASSFLNGNGELFF. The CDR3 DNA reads TGTGCCAGCAGTTTTCTAAACGGGAACGGGGAGCTGTTTTTT.

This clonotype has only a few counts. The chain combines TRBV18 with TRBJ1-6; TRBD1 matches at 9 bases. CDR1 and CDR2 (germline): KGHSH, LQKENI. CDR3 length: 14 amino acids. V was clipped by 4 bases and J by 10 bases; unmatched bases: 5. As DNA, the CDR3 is TGTGCCAGCTCACGGGGACAGGGAAGCTCACCCCTCCACTTT. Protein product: CASSRGQGSSPLHF.

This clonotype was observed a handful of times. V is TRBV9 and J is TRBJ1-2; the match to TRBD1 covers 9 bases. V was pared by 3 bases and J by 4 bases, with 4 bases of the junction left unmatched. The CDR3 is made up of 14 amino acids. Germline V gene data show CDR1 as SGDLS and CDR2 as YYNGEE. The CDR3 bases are TGTGCCAGCAGCGGCCGGGACAGGGTCTATGGCTACACCTTC. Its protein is CASSGRDRVYGYTF.

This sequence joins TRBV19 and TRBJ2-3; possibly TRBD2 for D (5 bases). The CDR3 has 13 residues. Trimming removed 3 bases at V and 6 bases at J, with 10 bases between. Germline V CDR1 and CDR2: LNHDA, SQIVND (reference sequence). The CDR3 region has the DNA TGTGCCAGTAGTATCCTCCCGGGGGATACGCAGTATTTT. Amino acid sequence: CASSILPGDTQYF.

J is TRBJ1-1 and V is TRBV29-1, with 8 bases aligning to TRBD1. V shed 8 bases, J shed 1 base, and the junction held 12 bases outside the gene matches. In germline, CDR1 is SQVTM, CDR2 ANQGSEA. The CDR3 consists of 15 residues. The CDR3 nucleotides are TGCAGCTCTGGCCCGCCGGGGACAGGGAACACTGAAGCTTTCTTT. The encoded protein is CSSGPPGTGNTEAFF.

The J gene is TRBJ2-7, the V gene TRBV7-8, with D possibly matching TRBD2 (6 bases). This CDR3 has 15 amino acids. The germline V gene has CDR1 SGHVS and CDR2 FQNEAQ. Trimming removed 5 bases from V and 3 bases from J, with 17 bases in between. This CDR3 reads CASSVHLRGSYEQYF. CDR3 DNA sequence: TGTGCCAGCAGCGTACACCTCCGGGGGAGCTACGAGCAGTACTTC. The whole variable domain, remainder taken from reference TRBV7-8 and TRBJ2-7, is GAGVSQSPRYKVAKRGQDVALRCDPISGHVSLFWYQQALGQGPEFLTYFQNEAQLDKSGLPSDRFFAERPEGSVSTLKIQRTQQEDSAVYLCASSVHLRGSYEQYFGPGTRLTVT.

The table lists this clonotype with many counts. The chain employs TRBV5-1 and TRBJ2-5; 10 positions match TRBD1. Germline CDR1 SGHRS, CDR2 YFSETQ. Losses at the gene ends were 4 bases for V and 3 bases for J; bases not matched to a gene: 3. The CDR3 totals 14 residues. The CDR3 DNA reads TGCGCCAGCAGCCCGACAGGGGGCAAAGAGACCCAGTACTTC. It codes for CASSPTGGKETQYF.

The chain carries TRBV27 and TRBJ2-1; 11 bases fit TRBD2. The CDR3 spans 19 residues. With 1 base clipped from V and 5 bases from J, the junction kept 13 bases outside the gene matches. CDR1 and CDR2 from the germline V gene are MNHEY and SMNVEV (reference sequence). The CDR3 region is CASSLLGLAGGHYNNEQFF. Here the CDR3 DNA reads TGTGCCAGCAGTTTATTAGGCCTAGCGGGGGGTCACTACAACAATGAGCAGTTCTTC.

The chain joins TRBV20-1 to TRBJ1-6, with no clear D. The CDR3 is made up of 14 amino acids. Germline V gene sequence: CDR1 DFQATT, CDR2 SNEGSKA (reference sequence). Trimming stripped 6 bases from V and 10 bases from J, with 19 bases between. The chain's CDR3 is CSAFQALRWSPLHF. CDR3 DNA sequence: TGCAGTGCGTTTCAGGCGCTGCGGTGGTCACCCCTCCACTTT.

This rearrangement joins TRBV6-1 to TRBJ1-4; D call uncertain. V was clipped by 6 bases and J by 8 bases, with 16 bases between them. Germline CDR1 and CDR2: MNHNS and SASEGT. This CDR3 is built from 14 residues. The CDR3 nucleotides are TGTGCCAGCAGCCGGGTCTTGGGTGAGGAAAAACTGTTTTTT. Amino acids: CASSRVLGEEKLFF.

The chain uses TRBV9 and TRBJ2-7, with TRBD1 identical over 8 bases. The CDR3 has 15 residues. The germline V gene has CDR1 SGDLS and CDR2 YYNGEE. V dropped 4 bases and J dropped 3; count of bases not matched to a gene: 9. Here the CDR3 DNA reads TGTGCCAGCAGCCCCCGGGACAGGATTTTCTACGAGCAGTACTTC. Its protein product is CASSPRDRIFYEQYF. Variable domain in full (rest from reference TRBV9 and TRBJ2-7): DSGVTQTPKHLITATGQRVTLRCSPRSGDLSVYWYQQSLDQGLQFLIQYYNGEERAKGNILERFSAQQFPDLHSELNLSSLELGDSALYFCASSPRDRIFYEQYFGPGTRLTVT.

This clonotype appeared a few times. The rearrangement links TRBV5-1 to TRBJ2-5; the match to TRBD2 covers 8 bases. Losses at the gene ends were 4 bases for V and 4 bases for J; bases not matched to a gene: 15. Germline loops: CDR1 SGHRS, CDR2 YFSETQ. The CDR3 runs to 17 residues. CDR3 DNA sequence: TGCGCCAGCAGCCTGGGACTAGGGGGGTCGGAAGGAGAGACCCAGTACTTC. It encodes CASSLGLGGSEGETQYF. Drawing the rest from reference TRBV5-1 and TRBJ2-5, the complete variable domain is KAGVTQTPRYLIKTRGQQVTLSCSPISGHRSVSWYQQTPGQGLQFLFEYFSETQRNKGNFPGRFSGRQFSNSRSEMNVSTLELGDSALYLCASSLGLGGSEGETQYFGPGTRLLVL.

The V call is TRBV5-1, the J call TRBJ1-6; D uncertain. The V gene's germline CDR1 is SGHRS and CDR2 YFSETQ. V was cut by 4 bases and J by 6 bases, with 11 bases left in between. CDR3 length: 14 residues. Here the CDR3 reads CASSLDLGNSPLHF. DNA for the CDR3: TGCGCCAGCAGCCTCGACCTTGGTAATTCACCCCTCCACTTT.

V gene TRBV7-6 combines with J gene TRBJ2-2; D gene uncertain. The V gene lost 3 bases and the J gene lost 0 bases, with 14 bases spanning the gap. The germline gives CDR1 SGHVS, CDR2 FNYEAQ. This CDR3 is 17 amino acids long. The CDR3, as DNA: TGTGCCAGCAGCTTCAGTTCTCCCCCCCCGAACACCGGGGAGCTGTTTTTT. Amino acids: CASSFSSPPPNTGELFF.

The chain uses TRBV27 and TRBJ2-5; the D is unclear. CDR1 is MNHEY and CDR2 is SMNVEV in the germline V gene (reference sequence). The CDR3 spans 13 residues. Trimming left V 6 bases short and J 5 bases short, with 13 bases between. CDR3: CASRAGLSETQYF. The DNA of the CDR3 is TGTGCCAGCAGGGCCGGGCTATCGGAGACCCAGTACTTC.

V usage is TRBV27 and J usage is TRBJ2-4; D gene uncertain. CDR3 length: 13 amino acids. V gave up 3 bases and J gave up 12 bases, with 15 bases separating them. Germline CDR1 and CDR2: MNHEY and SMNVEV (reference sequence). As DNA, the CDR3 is TGTGCCAGCAGTTTTCGGCAAGATTACCCTCAGTACTTC. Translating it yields CASSFRQDYPQYF.

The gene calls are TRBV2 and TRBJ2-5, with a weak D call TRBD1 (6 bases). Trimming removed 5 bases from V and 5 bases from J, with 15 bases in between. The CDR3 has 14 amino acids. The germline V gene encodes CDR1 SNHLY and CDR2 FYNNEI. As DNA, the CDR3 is TGTGCCAGCAGTCAGGGGTATAACGGGGAGACCCAGTACTTC. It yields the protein CASSQGYNGETQYF.

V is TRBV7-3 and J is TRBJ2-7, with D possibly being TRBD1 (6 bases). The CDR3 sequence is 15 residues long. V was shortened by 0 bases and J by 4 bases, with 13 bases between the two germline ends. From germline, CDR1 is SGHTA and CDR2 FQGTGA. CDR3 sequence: CASSLTAGDQYEQYF. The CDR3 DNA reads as TGTGCCAGCAGCTTAACGGCAGGGGATCAATACGAGCAGTACTTC.

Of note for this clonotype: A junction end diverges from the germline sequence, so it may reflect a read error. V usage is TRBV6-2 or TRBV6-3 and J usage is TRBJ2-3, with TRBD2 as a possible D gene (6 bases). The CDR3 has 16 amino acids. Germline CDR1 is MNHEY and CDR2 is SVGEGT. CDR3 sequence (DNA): TGTCCCAGCTATGCATCAACGGGACTCCGCACAGATACGCAGTATTTT. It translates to CPSYASTGLRTDTQYF.

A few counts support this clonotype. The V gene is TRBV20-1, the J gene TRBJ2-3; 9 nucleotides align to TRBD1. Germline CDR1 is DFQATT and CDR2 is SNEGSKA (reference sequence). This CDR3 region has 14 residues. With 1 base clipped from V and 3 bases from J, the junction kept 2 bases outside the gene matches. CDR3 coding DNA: TGCAGTGCTAGAGCCGGGACAGGGACAGATACGCAGTATTTT. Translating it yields CSARAGTGTDTQYF.

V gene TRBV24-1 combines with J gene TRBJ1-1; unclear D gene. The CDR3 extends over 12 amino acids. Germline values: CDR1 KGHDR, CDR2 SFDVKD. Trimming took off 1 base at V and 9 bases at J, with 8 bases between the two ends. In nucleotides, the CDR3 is TGTGCCACCAGTGATTTTGCTGCTCAAGCTTTCTTT. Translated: CATSDFAAQAFF.